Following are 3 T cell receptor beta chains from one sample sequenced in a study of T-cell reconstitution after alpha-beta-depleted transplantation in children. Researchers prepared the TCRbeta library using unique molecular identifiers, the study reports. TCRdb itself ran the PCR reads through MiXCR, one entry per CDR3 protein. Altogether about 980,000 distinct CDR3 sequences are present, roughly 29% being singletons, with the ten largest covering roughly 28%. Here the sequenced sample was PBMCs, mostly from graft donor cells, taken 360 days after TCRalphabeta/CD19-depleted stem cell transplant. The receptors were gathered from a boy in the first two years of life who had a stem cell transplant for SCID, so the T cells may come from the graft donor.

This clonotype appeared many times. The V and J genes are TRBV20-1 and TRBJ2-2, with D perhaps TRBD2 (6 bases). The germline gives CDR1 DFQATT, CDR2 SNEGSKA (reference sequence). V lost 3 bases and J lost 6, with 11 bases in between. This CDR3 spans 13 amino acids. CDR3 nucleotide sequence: TGCAGTGCTAGGGAACTAGCTCCCGGGGAGCTGTTTTTT. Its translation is CSARELAPGELFF.

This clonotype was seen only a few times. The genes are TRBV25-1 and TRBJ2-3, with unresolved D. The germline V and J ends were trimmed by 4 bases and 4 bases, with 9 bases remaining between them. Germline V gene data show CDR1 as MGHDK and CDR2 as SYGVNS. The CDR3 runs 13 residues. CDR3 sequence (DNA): TGTGCCAGCAGTGTCTGGAACCCAGATACGCAGTATTTT. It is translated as CASSVWNPDTQYF.

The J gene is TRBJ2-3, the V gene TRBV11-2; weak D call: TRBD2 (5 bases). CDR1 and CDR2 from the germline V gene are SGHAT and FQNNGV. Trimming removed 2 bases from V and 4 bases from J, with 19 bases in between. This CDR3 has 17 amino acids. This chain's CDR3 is CASSLLGRRVGADTQYF. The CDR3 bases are TGTGCCAGCAGCTTACTGGGGAGACGGGTCGGAGCAGATACGCAGTATTTT.